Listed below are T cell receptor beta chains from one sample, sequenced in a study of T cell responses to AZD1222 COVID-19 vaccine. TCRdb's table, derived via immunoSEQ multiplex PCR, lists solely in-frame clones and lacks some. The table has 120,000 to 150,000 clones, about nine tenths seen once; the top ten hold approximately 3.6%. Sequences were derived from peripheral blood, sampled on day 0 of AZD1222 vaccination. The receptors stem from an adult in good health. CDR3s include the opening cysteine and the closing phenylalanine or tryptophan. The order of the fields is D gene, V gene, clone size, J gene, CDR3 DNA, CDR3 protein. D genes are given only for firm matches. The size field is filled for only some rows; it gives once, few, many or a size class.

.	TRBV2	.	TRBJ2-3	TGTGCCAGCACCGGGTTAGATACGCAGTATTTT	CASTGLDTQYF
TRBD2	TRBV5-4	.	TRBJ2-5	TGTGCCAGCAGTCGAGGATTCGGGGGGGAAGAGACCCAGTACTTC	CASSRGFGGEETQYF
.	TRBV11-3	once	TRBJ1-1	TGTGCCAGCTCAATGGGCAGAGCTGAAGCTTTCTTT	CASSMGRAEAFF
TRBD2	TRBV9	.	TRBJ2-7	TGTGCCAGCAGCGCAGGACTAGCGGGAGCAGTTTACGAGCAGTACTTC	CASSAGLAGAVYEQYF
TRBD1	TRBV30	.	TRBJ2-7	TGTGCCTGGGGGTGGGGGACAGGGATCAGAAGCTCCTACGAGCAGTACTTC	CAWGWGTGIRSSYEQYF
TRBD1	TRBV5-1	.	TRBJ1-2	TGCGCCAGCAGCCAACAGGGGTTGGATGGCTACACCTTC	CASSQQGLDGYTF
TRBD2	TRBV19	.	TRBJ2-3	TGTAGTACGGCGGGGGGGCGGGCGCAGTATTTT	CSTAGGRAQYF
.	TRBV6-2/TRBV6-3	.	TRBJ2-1	TGTGCCAGCAGCCAGGGGGGGGTGTGGAATGAGCAGTTCTTC	CASSQGGVWNEQFF
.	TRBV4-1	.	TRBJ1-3	TGCGCCAGCAGCCTTGATTCGTGGGGGGCGAGCTCTGGAAACACCATATATTTT	CASSLDSWGASSGNTIYF
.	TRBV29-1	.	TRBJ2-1	TGCAGCGTCAGGGACGGTCGCAGGTACAATGAGCAGTTCTTC	CSVRDGRRYNEQFF
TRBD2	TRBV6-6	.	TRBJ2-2	TGTGCCAGCAGCCGAAGCGGGAGTAGGACCGGGGAGCTGTTTTTT	CASSRSGSRTGELFF
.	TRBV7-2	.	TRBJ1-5	TGTGCCAGCAGCCTAGACAGCTACAATCAGCCCCAGCATTTT	CASSLDSYNQPQHF
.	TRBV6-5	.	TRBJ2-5	TGTGCCAGCACCCGGGAAGAGACCCAGTACTTC	CASTREETQYF
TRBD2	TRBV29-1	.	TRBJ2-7	TGCAGCGTTGATTACGGGAGGGTAGACTACGAGCAGTACTTC	CSVDYGRVDYEQYF
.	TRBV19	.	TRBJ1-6	TGTGCCAGTAGTATTGGACTTGGTTCACCCCTCCACTTT	CASSIGLGSPLHF
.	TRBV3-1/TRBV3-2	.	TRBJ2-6	TGTGCCAGCAGCCAAGATATGAGCTCTGGGGCCAACGTCCTGACTTTC	CASSQDMSSGANVLTF
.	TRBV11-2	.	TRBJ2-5	TGTGCCAGCAGCTTAGCAATAGCGAGGGAGACCCAGTACTTC	CASSLAIARETQYF
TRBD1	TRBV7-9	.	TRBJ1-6	TGTGCCTGCGGACAGGGGACCTATAATTCACCCCTCCACTTT	CACGQGTYNSPLHF
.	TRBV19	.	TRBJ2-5	TGTGCCAGTAGTATAGTACCGGAGGCCGAGACCCAGTACTTC	CASSIVPEAETQYF
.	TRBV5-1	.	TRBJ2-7	TGCGCCAGCAGCTCCCGGGGAGCATTCACCTACGAGCAGTACTTC	CASSSRGAFTYEQYF